This T cell receptor (beta chain) is drawn from a study of blood T cell repertoires in COVID-19. Study-wide context: Acute and convalescent COVID-19 specimens originated in the United States, Italy and Spain. Sample material is recorded as cDNA or gDNA derived from T cells, B-cell-depleted T cells, or PBMCs.

Libraries were prepared by immunoSEQ multiplex PCR; TCRdb keeps only in-frame clonotypes and omits some of them. The sample records some 73,000 clones, roughly 90% being singletons. From germline, CDR1 is MNHEY and CDR2 SMNVEV (reference sequence). CDR3 length equals 19 residues. Unmatched junction bases numbered 16, after V lost 7 bases and J lost 0 bases. The gene calls are TRBV27 and TRBJ1-4; TRBD1 matches at 8 bases. The specimen sequenced was peripheral blood. This receptor was obtained from a human donor in a cohort sampled during active COVID-19. For the CDR3, the DNA is TGTGCCAGCATGATCGGTGGGACAGGAGTTTTCTCAACTAATGAAAAACTGTTTTTT. As protein: CASMIGGTGVFSTNEKLFF.